The T cell receptor beta chain under discussion was sequenced for a study of blood T cells in healthy people across ages. Whole-study findings and limits: Older age went with lower TCR beta diversity per million T cells, in a roughly linear way.

Through a sample-barcoded 5' primer and a J-beta primer mix, a second PCR was run for roughly 7 to 11 cycles. CDR3-containing paired-end reads numbering at least 2.5 million came from each sample. Using its own MiXCR run on the 5' RACE reads, TCRdb lists one record per CDR3 protein. The profile covers 1.6 million or so distinct CDR3 sequences, with roughly 30% appearing a single time and 11% taken by the ten largest. The CDR3 totals 13 residues. The germline V gene has CDR1 MNHEY and CDR2 SMNVEV (reference sequence). Whenever a sample was processed, at least 7 million PBMCs were isolated. As concerns this clonotype: Its matching antigen is unknown. The junction departs from germline at one end; a sequencing error may be responsible.

The clonotype was recovered from a woman in her twenties or thirties in good health. The chain joins TRBV27 to TRBJ2-2; D unclear. Specimen: blood. CDR3 DNA sequence: TGTGCCAGCGGAGCTACGAACACCGAGGAGCTGTTTTTT. This gives the protein CASGATNTEELFF.